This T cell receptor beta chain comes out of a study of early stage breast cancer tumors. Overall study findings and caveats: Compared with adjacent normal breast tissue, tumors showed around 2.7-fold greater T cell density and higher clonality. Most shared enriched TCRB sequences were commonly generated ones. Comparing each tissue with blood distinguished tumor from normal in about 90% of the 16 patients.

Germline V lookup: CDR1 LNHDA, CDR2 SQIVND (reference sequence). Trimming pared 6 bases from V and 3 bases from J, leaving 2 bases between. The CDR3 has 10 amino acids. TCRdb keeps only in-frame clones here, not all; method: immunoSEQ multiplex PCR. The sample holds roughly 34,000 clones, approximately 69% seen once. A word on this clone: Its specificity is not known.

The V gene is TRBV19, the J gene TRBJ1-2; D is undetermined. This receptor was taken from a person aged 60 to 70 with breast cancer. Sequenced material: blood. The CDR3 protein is CASRDYGYTF. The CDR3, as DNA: TGTGCCAGTAGGGACTATGGCTACACCTTC.